Given below is one T cell receptor beta chain in context. Its antigen is not identified. TCRalpha and TCRbeta cDNA went through nested PCRs of approximately 16 and 9 cycles, two in total. TCRdb re-called the 5' RACE reads and shows each CDR3 protein once, DNA omitted. This table holds 350,000 to 400,000 distinct CDR3 sequences. The data stem from a study of monozygotic twins with inflammatory bowel disease. The CDR3 totals 16 residues. Germline-derived CDR1 and CDR2 are KGHSH and LQKENI. The study's findings and limits: Subtypes among T cells remained indistinguishable. No single strong signal or clonotype associated with IBD was supported. Whereas healthy co-twins had higher TCRbeta diversity (inverse Simpson), IBD patients had lower diversity.

The receptor comes from a human donor with ulcerative colitis or Crohn's disease, or a healthy co-twin of an affected twin (not recorded which). This chain connects TRBV18 to TRBJ2-2; TCRdb's D call of TRBD1 is untestable without DNA. Sequencing used blood. CDR3 region: CASSPAGTASTRELFF.